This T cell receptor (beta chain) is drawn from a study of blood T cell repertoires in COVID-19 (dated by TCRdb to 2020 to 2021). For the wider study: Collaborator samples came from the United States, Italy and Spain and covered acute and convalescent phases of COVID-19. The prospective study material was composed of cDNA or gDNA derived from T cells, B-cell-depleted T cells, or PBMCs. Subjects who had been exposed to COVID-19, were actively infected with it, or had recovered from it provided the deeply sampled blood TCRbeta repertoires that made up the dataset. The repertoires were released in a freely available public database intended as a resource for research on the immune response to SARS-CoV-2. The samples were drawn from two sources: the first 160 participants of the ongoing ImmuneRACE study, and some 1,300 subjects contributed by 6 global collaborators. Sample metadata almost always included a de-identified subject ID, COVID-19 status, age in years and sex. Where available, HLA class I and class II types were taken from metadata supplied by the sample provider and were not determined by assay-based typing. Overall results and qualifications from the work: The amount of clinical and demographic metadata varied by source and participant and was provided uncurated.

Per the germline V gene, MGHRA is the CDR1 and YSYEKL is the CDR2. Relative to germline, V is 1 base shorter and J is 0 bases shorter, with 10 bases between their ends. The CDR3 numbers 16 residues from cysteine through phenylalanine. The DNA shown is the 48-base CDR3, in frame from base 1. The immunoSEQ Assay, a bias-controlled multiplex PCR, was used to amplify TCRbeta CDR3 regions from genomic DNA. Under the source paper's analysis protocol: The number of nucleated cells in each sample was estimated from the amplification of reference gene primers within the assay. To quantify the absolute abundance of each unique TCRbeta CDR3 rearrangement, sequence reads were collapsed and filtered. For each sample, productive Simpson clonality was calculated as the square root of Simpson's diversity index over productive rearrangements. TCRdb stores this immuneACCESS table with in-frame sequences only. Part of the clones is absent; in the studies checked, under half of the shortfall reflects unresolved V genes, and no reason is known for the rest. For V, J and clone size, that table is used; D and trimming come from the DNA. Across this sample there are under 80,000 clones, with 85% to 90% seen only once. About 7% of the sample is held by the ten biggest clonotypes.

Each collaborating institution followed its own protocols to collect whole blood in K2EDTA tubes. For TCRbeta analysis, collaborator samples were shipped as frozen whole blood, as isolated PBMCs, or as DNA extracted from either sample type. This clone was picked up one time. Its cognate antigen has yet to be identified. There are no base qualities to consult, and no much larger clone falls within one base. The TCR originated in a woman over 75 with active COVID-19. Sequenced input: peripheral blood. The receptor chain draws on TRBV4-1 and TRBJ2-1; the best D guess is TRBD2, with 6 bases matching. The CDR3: CASSQVGRGSYNEQFF. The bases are TGCGCCAGCAGCCAAGTTGGGCGGGGCTCCTACAATGAGCAGTTCTTC.